A selection of T cell receptor beta chains follows, all from one sample in a study of Ad26.COV2.S vaccination and SARS-CoV-2 variants. Using immunoSEQ multiplex PCR, the repertoire was profiled, and TCRdb retains in-frame clones only, with some absent. Of about 330,000 clones in the sample, 75% to 90% are singletons; the top ten hold 4.5% to 5.5%. The material was peripheral blood, obtained in a trial of Ad26.COV2.S vaccine versus placebo. The receptor set was obtained from a person between 18 and 65 years old who received the Ad26.COV2.S COVID-19 vaccine or a placebo. The CDR3 runs from the conserved cysteine through the conserved F or W. Each record gives: J gene, V gene, D gene, clone size, CDR3 DNA, CDR3 protein. D genes are given only for firm matches. The size field is filled for only some rows; it gives once, few, many or a size class.

J: TRBJ1-2; V: TRBV12-3/TRBV12-4; D: -; size: -; DNA: TGTGCCAGCAGCCATAGTGGGGGCTATGGCTACACCTTC; CDR3: CASSHSGGYGYTF
J: TRBJ1-2; V: TRBV10-3; D: -; size: -; DNA: TGTGCCATCAGTGACGACCGTTTAAGCTACACCTTC; CDR3: CAISDDRLSYTF
J: TRBJ1-1; V: TRBV5-6; D: -; size: -; DNA: TGTGCCAGCACCCGGAGCAGGGGAGGGACTGAAGCTTTCTTT; CDR3: CASTRSRGGTEAFF
J: TRBJ1-1; V: TRBV3-1/TRBV3-2; D: -; size: -; DNA: TGTGCCAGCAGCCACCCGAACACTGAAGCTTTCTTT; CDR3: CASSHPNTEAFF
J: TRBJ1-1; V: TRBV19; D: -; size: once; DNA: TGTGCCAGTACTTATGACAGTTTGAACACTGAAGCTTTCTTT; CDR3: CASTYDSLNTEAFF
J: TRBJ1-1; V: TRBV2; D: -; size: -; DNA: TGTGCCAGCCCTTCGATGTCGGCGAACACTGAAGCTTTCTTT; CDR3: CASPSMSANTEAFF
J: TRBJ1-2; V: TRBV10-3; D: -; size: -; DNA: TGTGCCACCGGTGAAGGGGTGGTCGGGGGCTACACCTTC; CDR3: CATGEGVVGGYTF
J: TRBJ1-2; V: TRBV27; D: -; size: -; DNA: TGTGCCAGCAGTTTAGGCCGGAACTATGGCTACACCTTC; CDR3: CASSLGRNYGYTF
J: TRBJ2-5; V: TRBV11-2; D: TRBD2; size: -; DNA: TGTGCCAGCAAGACCCGGACTAGTGGTTGGGAGACCCAGTACTTC; CDR3: CASKTRTSGWETQYF
J: TRBJ2-3; V: TRBV5-5; D: TRBD2; size: -; DNA: TGTGCCAGCAGCTTTAGCGGGGGAGGTTCAGATACGCAGTATTTT; CDR3: CASSFSGGGSDTQYF
J: TRBJ1-1; V: TRBV6-6; D: -; size: -; DNA: TGTGCCAGCAGCCAAGGGGATCTGACTGAAGCTTTCTTT; CDR3: CASSQGDLTEAFF
J: TRBJ2-1; V: TRBV27; D: TRBD1; size: -; DNA: TGTGCCAGCAGTTGGACAGGGCCCTCCTACAATGAGCAGTTCTTC; CDR3: CASSWTGPSYNEQFF
J: TRBJ2-3; V: TRBV19; D: -; size: -; DNA: TGTGCCAGTAGAGGGATAGGCACAGATACGCAGTATTTT; CDR3: CASRGIGTDTQYF
J: TRBJ2-1; V: TRBV6-2/TRBV6-3; D: -; size: -; DNA: TGTGCCAGCAGTACGGTAGCGAACAATGAGCAGTTCTTC; CDR3: CASSTVANNEQFF
J: TRBJ2-3; V: TRBV4-3; D: TRBD2; size: -; DNA: TGCGCCAGCAGCCGTTCTAGCGGGAATTTAGATACGCAGTATTTT; CDR3: CASSRSSGNLDTQYF
J: TRBJ2-6; V: TRBV15; D: -; size: -; DNA: TGTGCCACCAGCGTGGGGCCTTCTGGGGCCAACGTCCTGACTTTC; CDR3: CATSVGPSGANVLTF
J: TRBJ1-1; V: TRBV6-1; D: TRBD1; size: few; DNA: TGTGCCAGCAGTGAATTTAGACAGGGGAAAGCTTTCTTT; CDR3: CASSEFRQGKAFF
J: TRBJ2-3; V: TRBV10-2; D: -; size: -; DNA: TGCGCCAGCAGCGCTAGCGACTACACAGATACGCAGTATTTT; CDR3: CASSASDYTDTQYF
J: TRBJ2-2; V: TRBV7-9; D: -; size: -; DNA: TGTGCCAGCAGCTTACGGGCAGGGACCGGGGAGCTGTTTTTT; CDR3: CASSLRAGTGELFF
J: TRBJ1-2; V: TRBV7-9; D: -; size: -; DNA: TGTGCCAGCAGCTTAACCTCCCGCGGCTATGGCTACACCTTC; CDR3: CASSLTSRGYGYTF
J: TRBJ1-1; V: TRBV11-3; D: -; size: -; DNA: TGTGCCAGCAGCTTAACGGTTGTCGCTGAAGCTTTCTTT; CDR3: CASSLTVVAEAFF
J: TRBJ1-1; V: TRBV4-1; D: -; size: -; DNA: TGCGCCAGCAGCCAAGGTACTGCTAGGGGGGATCGTGGAGCTTTCTTT; CDR3: CASSQGTARGDRGAFF
J: TRBJ2-3; V: TRBV27; D: TRBD2; size: -; DNA: TGTGCCAGCAGTTTATCCCACCGGACAGCGGGAGACCGCACAGATACGCAGTATTTT; CDR3: CASSLSHRTAGDRTDTQYF
J: TRBJ1-1; V: TRBV27; D: -; size: -; DNA: TGTGCCAGCAGTTTTGAGCGACACGACACTGAAGCTTTCTTT; CDR3: CASSFERHDTEAFF
J: TRBJ2-1; V: TRBV11-2; D: -; size: -; DNA: TGTGCCAGCAGCTTAGTATTTTTTTTTGACAATGAGCAGTTCTTC; CDR3: CASSLVFFFDNEQFF
J: TRBJ2-3; V: TRBV7-9; D: TRBD2; size: -; DNA: TGTGCCAGCAGCTTCGGACTAGCGGGGCCTTCTTCAGATACGCAGTATTTT; CDR3: CASSFGLAGPSSDTQYF
J: TRBJ2-2; V: TRBV13; D: -; size: -; DNA: TGTGCCAGCAGCTTACAGGGTGGGGAGCTGTTTTTT; CDR3: CASSLQGGELFF
J: TRBJ1-2; V: TRBV29-1; D: -; size: -; DNA: TGCAGCGTTGCGGATATCCGGGGGGCCTATGGCTACACCTTC; CDR3: CSVADIRGAYGYTF
J: TRBJ1-2; V: TRBV19; D: TRBD1; size: -; DNA: TGTGCCAGTAGTATCTGGGATTTCCTTCCCCGGGACAGTGACCGATCAAACTATGGCTACACCTTC; CDR3: CASSIWDFLPRDSDRSNYGYTF
J: TRBJ2-3; V: TRBV4-1; D: -; size: -; DNA: TGCGCCAGCAGCCAACGGGACGGACCAGATACGCAGTATTTT; CDR3: CASSQRDGPDTQYF
J: TRBJ1-2; V: TRBV5-5; D: TRBD1; size: -; DNA: TGTGCCAGCTTAATCCCGGGACAGGAGTACTATGGCTACACCTTC; CDR3: CASLIPGQEYYGYTF
J: TRBJ2-7; V: TRBV5-1; D: -; size: -; DNA: TGCGCCAGCAGCTTGGAGGGACGTCTCTACGAGCAGTACTTC; CDR3: CASSLEGRLYEQYF